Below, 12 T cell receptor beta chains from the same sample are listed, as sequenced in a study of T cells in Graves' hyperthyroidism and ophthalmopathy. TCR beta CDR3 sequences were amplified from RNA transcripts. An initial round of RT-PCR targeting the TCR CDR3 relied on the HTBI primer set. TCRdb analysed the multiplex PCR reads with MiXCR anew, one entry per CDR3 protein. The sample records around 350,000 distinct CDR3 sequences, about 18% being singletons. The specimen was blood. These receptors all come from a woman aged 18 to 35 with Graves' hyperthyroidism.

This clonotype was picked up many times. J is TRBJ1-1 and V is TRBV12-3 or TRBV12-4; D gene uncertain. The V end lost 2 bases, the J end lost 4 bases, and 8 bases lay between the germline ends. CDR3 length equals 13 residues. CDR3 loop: CASSLPGPTEAFF. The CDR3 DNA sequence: TGTGCCAGCAGTTTACCGGGCCCCACTGAAGCTTTCTTT.

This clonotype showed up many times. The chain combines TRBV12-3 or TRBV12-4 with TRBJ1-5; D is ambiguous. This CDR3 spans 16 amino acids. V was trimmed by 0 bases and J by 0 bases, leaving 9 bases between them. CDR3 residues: CASSLARGLSNQPQHF. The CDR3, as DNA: TGTGCCAGCAGTTTAGCGCGAGGCCTTAGCAATCAGCCCCAGCATTTT.

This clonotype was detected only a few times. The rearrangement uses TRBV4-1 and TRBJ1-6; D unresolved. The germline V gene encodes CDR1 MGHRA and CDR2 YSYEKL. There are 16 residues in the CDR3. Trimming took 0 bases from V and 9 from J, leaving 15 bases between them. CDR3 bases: TGCGCCAGCAGCCAAGAAGGGCGGCACCGGGGTTCACCCCTCCACTTT. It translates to CASSQEGRHRGSPLHF.

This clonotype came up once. The DNA of the CDR3 is TGTGCCAGCAGTTTAGCGTCGGGGAGTGGCTACACCTTC. Translating gives CASSLASGSGYTF. The chain joins TRBV12-3 or TRBV12-4 to TRBJ1-2; D remains ambiguous. The CDR3 sequence is 13 residues long. V gave up 0 bases and J gave up 7 bases, with 9 bases separating them.

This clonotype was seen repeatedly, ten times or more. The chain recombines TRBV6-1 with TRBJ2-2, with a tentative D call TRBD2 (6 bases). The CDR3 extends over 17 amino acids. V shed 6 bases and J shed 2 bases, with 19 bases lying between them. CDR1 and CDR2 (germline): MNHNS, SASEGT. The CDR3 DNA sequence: TGTGCCAGCAGCGGACGGGGGACTTCCCTTAACACCGGGGAGCTGTTTTTT. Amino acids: CASSGRGTSLNTGELFF.

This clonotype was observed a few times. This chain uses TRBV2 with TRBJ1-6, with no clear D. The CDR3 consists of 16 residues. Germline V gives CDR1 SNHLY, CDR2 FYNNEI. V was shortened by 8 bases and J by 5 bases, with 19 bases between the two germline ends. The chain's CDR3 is CASSPLEAPNNSPLHF. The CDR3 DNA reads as TGTGCCAGCTCGCCCTTGGAAGCCCCCAATAATTCACCCCTCCACTTT.

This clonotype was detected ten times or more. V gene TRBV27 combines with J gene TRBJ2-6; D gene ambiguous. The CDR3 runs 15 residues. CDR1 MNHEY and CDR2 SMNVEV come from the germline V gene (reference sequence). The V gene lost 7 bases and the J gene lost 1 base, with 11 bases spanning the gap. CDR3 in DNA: TGTGCCAGCAACAACACCGAGTCTGGGGCCAACGTCCTGACTTTC. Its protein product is CASNNTESGANVLTF. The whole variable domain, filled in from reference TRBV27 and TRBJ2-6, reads EAQVTQNPRYLITVTGKKLTVTCSQNMNHEYMSWYRQDPGLGLRQIYYSMNVEVTDKGDVPEGYKVSRKEKRNFPLILESPSPNQTSLYFCASNNTESGANVLTFGAGSRLTVL.

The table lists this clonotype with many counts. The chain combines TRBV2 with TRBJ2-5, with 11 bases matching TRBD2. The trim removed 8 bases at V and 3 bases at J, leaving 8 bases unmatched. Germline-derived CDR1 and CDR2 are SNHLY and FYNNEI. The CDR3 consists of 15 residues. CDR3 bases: TGTGCCAGCCAACCTCCGGGACTAGCGGAAGAGACCCAGTACTTC. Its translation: CASQPPGLAEETQYF.

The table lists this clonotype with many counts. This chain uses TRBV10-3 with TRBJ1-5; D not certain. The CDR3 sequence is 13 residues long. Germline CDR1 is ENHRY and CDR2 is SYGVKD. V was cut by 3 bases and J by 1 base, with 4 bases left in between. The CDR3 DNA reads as TGTGCCATCAGTGAACAGAGCAATCAGCCCCAGCATTTT. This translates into CAISEQSNQPQHF.

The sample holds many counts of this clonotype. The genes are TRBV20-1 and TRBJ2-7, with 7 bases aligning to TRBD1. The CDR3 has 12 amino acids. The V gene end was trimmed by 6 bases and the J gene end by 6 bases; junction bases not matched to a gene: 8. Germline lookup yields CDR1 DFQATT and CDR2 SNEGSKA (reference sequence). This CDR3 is CSAAKGALEQYF. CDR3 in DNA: TGCAGTGCCGCGAAGGGGGCGCTCGAGCAGTACTTC.

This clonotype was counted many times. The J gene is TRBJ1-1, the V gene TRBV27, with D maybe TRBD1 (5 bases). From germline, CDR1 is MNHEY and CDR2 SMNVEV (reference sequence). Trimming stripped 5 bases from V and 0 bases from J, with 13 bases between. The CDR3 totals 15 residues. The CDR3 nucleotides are TGTGCCAGCAGTGACAGCTACGCGCTGAACACTGAAGCTTTCTTT. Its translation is CASSDSYALNTEAFF.

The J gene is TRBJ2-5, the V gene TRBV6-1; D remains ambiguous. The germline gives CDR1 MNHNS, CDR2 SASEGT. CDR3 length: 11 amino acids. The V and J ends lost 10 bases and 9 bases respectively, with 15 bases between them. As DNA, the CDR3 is TGTGCCACTTCGGTCGATTCGGCCCAGTACTTC. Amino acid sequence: CATSVDSAQYF.